The clone carrying this TCR beta chain has a count of ten or more. Researchers amplified the TCR beta CDR3 regions from RNA transcripts. TCR CDR3 regions were first amplified by RT-PCR with HTBI primers. TCRdb re-called the multiplex PCR reads with MiXCR, one entry per CDR3 protein. Seen here are hundreds of thousands of distinct CDR3 sequences, 11% to 15% observed once, and the top ten hold 10% to 13%. This sample is drawn from a study of T cells in Graves' hyperthyroidism and ophthalmopathy. Graves' hyperthyroidism qualified as stable when ophthalmopathy did not progress within 18 months. The CDR3 has 14 amino acids. With V trimmed by 4 bases and J by 8 bases, 9 bases remained unmatched. The germline V gene has CDR1 MGHRA and CDR2 YSYEKL.

This receptor was obtained from a woman between 18 and 29 years old with Graves' hyperthyroidism. J is TRBJ1-2 and V is TRBV4-1, with 8 nucleotides matching TRBD1. The sample taken for sequencing was blood. The CDR3: CASSPVQGVGGYTF. The CDR3 nucleotides read TGCGCCAGCAGCCCCGTACAGGGGGTGGGAGGCTACACCTTC.